The rows below give T cell receptor beta chains drawn from one sample of a study of T cell changes during pregnancy in multiple sclerosis. Produced via immunoSEQ multiplex PCR; TCRdb's table is partial and in-frame only. The table lists 120,000 or so clones, approximately 93% of them singletons. The sample here was peripheral blood, taken before pregnancy. The source of these receptors is a female donor with multiple sclerosis, enrolled in a pregnancy study. CDR3s include the opening cysteine and the closing phenylalanine or tryptophan. The D gene is left open where the match is weak. The size entry is marked missing in some rows and otherwise reads once, few, many or a size class.

size	D	V	J	DNA	CDR3
.	TRBD1	TRBV5-1	TRBJ1-2	TGCGCCAGCAGCTTGGGACAGGGCGTAGGAGGCTACACCTTC	CASSLGQGVGGYTF
.	.	TRBV30	TRBJ1-5	TGTGCCTGGAGTGTAGGGGGAGCGAGCAATCAGCCCCAGCATTTT	CAWSVGGASNQPQHF
.	TRBD2	TRBV4-2	TRBJ2-3	TGTGCCAGCAGCCAAGATCCCACTAGCGAGACAGATACGCAGTATTTT	CASSQDPTSETDTQYF
once	.	TRBV6-1	TRBJ1-1	TGTGCCAGCAGTGTACAGGGCTCGAACACTGAAGCTTTCTTT	CASSVQGSNTEAFF
.	TRBD1	TRBV19	TRBJ1-1	TGTGCCAGTAGTCCCTCTGGGGACAGGGGGGGCTCTGAAGCTTTCTTT	CASSPSGDRGGSEAFF
.	TRBD1	TRBV18	TRBJ2-7	TGTGCCAGCTCACCAGGGGGGACAGGGTCCTACGAGCAGTACTTC	CASSPGGTGSYEQYF
.	.	TRBV6-5	TRBJ2-1	TGTGCCAGCAGAAAGGGAGGGGGTAGGGATGAACAGTTCTTC	CASRKGGGRDEQFF
once	.	TRBV5-4	TRBJ2-3	TGTGCCAGCAGACCTCGCTACTCAAGCACAGATACGCAGTATTTT	CASRPRYSSTDTQYF
.	TRBD2	TRBV27	TRBJ2-1	TGTGCCAGCAGTTTACTGGGGCTAGCGGGGAACAATGAGCAGTTCTTC	CASSLLGLAGNNEQFF
.	.	TRBV19	TRBJ1-4	TGTGCCAGTAGCCCGAACTCGGGGGGGGATGTAAAACTGTTTTTT	CASSPNSGGDVKLFF
.	TRBD1	TRBV11-2	TRBJ1-4	TGTGCCAGCAGCTCCGGACAGGGAAGTTTGCCAACTAATGAAAAACTGTTTTTT	CASSSGQGSLPTNEKLFF
once	.	TRBV7-8	TRBJ1-4	TGTGCCAGCAGCTTACGAAACAGAAGACGATCTAATGAAAAACTGTTTTTT	CASSLRNRRRSNEKLFF
.	TRBD1	TRBV27	TRBJ1-3	TGTGCCAGCAGTTTATCCTGGACAGGGGGCCTCCGAAACACCATATATTTT	CASSLSWTGGLRNTIYF
.	TRBD2	TRBV28	TRBJ2-7	TGTGCCAGCAGATTTCAGACTAGCGTGCCCTACGAGCAGTACTTC	CASRFQTSVPYEQYF
.	TRBD2	TRBV7-2	TRBJ2-7	TGTGCCAGCAGCAACCCAGCGGGAGGGCCTAATCAGCAGTACTTC	CASSNPAGGPNQQYF
.	TRBD2	TRBV7-6	TRBJ2-7	TGTGCCAGCAGCTTGGGACTAGCGGGAGGGCGCCACGAGCAGTACTTC	CASSLGLAGGRHEQYF
.	TRBD2	TRBV6-1	TRBJ2-6	TGTGCCAGCAGTGAAGGAATAGCGGGAGGGCCCGGGGCCAACGTCCTGACTTTC	CASSEGIAGGPGANVLTF